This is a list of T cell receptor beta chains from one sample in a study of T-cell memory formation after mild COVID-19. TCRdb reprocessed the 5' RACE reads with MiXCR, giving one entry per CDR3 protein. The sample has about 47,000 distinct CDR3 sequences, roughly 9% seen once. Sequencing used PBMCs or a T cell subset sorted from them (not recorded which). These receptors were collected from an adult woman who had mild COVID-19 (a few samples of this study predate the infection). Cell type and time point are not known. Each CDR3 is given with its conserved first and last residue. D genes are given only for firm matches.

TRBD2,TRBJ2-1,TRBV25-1,CASSGAAGGNNEQFF
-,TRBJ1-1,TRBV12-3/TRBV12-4,CASSRVRGTEAFF
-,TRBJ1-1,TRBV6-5,CASSPFRDTEAFF
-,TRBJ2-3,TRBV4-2,CASSQDLGTPTDTQYF
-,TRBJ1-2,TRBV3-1,CASSPGPGQGYGYTF
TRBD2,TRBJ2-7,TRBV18,CASTEKAGGPHEQYF
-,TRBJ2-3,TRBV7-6,CASSTLGSSTDTQYF
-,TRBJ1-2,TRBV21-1,CASRGGQGNGYTF
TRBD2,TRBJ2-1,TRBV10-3,CAISHSSGRAVFDEQFF
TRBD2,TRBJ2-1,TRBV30,CAWTSGGANEQFF
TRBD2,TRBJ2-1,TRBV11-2,CASSRGLAGYNEQFF
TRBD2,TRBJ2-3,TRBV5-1,CASKEAGGTDTQYF
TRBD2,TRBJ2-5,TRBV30,CAWSVLTSGGGETQYF
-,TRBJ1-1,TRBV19,CASSILQGNTEAFF
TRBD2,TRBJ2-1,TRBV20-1,CSAREGSGRNNEQFF
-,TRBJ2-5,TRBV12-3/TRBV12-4,CASSWGQGTQYF
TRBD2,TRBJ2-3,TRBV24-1,CATAPSKSGGSEADTQYF
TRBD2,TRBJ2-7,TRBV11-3,CASSRGGRAEQYF